The clone carrying this T cell receptor beta chain was counted a single time. The sample comes from a study of blood T cell repertoires in COVID-19. About the research overall: From T cells, B-cell-depleted T cells, or PBMCs came the material, which was cDNA or gDNA.

From germline, CDR1 is SNHLY and CDR2 FYNNEI. The CDR3 is 17 residues long. Trimming removed 6 bases from V and 5 bases from J; junction bases left unmatched: 16. Authors' processing steps: From reference gene primer amplification, estimates of nucleated cell counts were derived. Profiling relied on immunoSEQ multiplex PCR, and the TCRdb table lists in-frame clones only, not all of them. D and trimming come from the DNA, and the V and J calls and clone size come from that table. The table records more than 100,000 clones, less than 90% of them present only once. Sequencing input: peripheral blood. The source of this sequence is a woman aged 25 to 39 who had recovered from COVID-19. The J gene is TRBJ2-7, the V gene TRBV2; 10 nucleotides agree with TRBD2. Here the CDR3 reads CASRKTQVAGGGDEQYF. CDR3 sequence (DNA): TGTGCCAGCAGGAAAACCCAGGTAGCGGGAGGCGGGGACGAGCAGTACTTC.